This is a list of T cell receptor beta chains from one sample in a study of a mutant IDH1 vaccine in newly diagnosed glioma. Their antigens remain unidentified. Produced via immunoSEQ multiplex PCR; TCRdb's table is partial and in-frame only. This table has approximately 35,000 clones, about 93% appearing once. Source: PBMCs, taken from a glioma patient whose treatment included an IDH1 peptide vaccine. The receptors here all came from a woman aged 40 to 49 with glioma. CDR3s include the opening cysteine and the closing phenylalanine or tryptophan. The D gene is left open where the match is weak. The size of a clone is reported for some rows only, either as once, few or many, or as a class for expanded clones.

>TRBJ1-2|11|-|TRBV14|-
CASSQSGRYTF
TGTGCCAGCAGCCAATCTGGTCGCTACACCTTC
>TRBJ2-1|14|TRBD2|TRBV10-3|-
CATVAGGTDNEQFF
TGTGCCACGGTAGCGGGGGGGACCGACAATGAGCAGTTCTTC
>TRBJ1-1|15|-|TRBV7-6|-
CASRPPSGVYTEAFF
TGTGCCAGCAGGCCCCCTTCCGGGGTATACACTGAAGCTTTCTTT
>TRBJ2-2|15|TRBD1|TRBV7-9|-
CASSRTGGEHGELFF
TGTGCCAGCAGCAGAACAGGGGGCGAACACGGGGAGCTGTTTTTT
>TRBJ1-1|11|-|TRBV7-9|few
CASNSNTEAFF
TGTGCCAGCAACTCAAACACTGAAGCTTTCTTT
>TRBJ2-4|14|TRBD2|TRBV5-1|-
CASSPGGDGNIQYF
TGCGCCAGCAGCCCGGGAGGAGATGGAAACATTCAGTACTTC
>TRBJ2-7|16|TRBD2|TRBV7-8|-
CASSLGLGGRGYEQYF
TGTGCCAGCAGCTTAGGGCTGGGCGGGAGAGGGTACGAGCAGTACTTC
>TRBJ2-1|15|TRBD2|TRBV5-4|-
CASSFGTSGIGEQFF
TGTGCCAGCAGCTTCGGGACTAGCGGGATAGGTGAGCAGTTCTTC
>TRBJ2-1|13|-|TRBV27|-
CASSSRLANEQFF
TGTGCCAGCAGTTCCCGTCTAGCCAATGAGCAGTTCTTC
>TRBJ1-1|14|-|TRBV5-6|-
CASSLPGMNTEAFF
TGTGCCAGCAGCTTGCCGGGTATGAACACTGAAGCTTTCTTT
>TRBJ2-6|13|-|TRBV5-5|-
CASSLSGANVLTF
TGTGCCAGCAGCTTGTCTGGGGCCAACGTCCTGACTTTC
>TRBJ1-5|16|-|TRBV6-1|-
CASSETSRLRNQPQHF
TGTGCCAGCAGTGAAACCTCGCGGTTACGCAATCAGCCCCAGCATTTT
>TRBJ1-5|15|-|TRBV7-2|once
CASSLTSGGNQPQHF
TGTGCCAGCAGCTTAACGTCCGGAGGCAATCAGCCCCAGCATTTT
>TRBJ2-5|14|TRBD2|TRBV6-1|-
CASKGLAAVETQYF
TGTGCCAGCAAAGGACTAGCGGCGGTAGAGACCCAGTACTTC
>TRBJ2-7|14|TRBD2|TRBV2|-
CASIREGLRYEQYF
TGTGCCAGCATTCGGGAGGGCCTTCGATACGAGCAGTACTTC
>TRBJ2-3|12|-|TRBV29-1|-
CSVTPTGNTQYF
TGCAGCGTTACCCCTACAGGGAATACGCAGTATTTT
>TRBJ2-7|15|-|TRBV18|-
CASSFGQTLAYEQYF
TGTGCCAGCTCATTTGGACAGACCTTAGCCTACGAGCAGTACTTC
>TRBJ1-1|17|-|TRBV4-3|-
CASSQELNRGRGTEAFF
TGCGCCAGCAGCCAAGAGCTTAACCGGGGGCGCGGGACTGAAGCTTTCTTT
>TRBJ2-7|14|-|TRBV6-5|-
CASSYGGRSYEQYF
TGTGCCAGCAGTTACGGGGGGCGGTCCTACGAGCAGTACTTC
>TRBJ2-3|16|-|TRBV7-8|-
CASSLELAEFTDTQYF
TGTGCCAGCAGCTTAGAGTTAGCGGAGTTCACAGATACGCAGTATTTT
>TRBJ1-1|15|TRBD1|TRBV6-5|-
CASSLTGGGGTEAFF
TGTGCCAGCAGTCTGACAGGGGGCGGTGGTACTGAAGCTTTCTTT
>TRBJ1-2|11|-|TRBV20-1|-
CSATGYYGYTF
TGCAGTGCTACAGGTTACTATGGCTACACCTTC
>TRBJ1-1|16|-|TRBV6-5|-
CASSYSGGAWGTEAFF
TGTGCCAGCAGTTACTCGGGGGGGGCATGGGGCACTGAAGCTTTCTTT
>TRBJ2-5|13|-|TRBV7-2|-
CASSLDPRETQYF
TGTGCCAGCAGCTTAGACCCCCGGGAGACCCAGTACTTC
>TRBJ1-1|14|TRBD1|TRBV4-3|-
CASSLGQGVTEAFF
TGCGCCAGCAGCCTAGGACAGGGGGTCACTGAAGCTTTCTTT
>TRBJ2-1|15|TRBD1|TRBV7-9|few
CASSPGQGGTNEQFF
TGTGCCAGCAGCCCCGGACAGGGAGGTACGAATGAGCAGTTCTTC
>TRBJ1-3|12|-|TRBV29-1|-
CSVAPRWDTIYF
TGCAGCGTTGCTCCTCGATGGGACACCATATATTTT
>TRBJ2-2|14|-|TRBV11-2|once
CASTTTRAAGELFF
TGTGCCAGCACCACGACGCGGGCGGCCGGGGAGCTGTTTTTT
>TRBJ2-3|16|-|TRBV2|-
CASSPRASPKADTQYF
TGTGCCAGCAGTCCCCGGGCCTCCCCCAAAGCGGATACGCAGTATTTT
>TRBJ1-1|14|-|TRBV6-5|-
CASSYSRVDTEAFF
TGTGCCAGCAGTTACTCGCGGGTCGACACTGAAGCTTTCTTT
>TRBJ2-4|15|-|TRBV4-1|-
CASSLSDSNKNIQYF
TGCGCCAGCAGCCTATCGGACAGTAACAAAAACATTCAGTACTTC
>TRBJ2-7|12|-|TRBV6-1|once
CASSVWGTEQYF
TGTGCCAGCAGTGTCTGGGGGACCGAGCAGTACTTC
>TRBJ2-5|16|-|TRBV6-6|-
CASSFADGLLQETQYF
TGTGCCAGCAGTTTCGCCGACGGGCTCCTCCAAGAGACCCAGTACTTC